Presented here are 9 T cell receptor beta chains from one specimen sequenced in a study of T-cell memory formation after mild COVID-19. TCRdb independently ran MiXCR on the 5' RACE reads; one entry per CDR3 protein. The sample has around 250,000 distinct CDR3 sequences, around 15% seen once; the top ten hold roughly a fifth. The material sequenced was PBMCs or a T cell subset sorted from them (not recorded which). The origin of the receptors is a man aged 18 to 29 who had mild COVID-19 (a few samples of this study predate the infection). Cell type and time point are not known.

Here the CDR3 DNA reads TGTGCCAGCAGCGTAGCGGGAGGGGACAATGAGCAGTTCTTC. Translating gives CASSVAGGDNEQFF. The chain joins TRBV9 to TRBJ2-1, with 8 nucleotides matching TRBD2. Looked up from germline, CDR1 is SGDLS and CDR2 is YYNGEE. V lost 0 bases and J lost 5; bases outside the gene matches: 1. The CDR3 spans 14 residues.

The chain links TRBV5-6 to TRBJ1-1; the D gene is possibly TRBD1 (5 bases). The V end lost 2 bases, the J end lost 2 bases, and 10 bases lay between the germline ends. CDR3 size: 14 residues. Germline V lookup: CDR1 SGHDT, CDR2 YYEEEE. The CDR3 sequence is CASSFWQGNTEAFF. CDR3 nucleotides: TGTGCCAGCAGCTTTTGGCAGGGCAACACTGAAGCTTTCTTT.

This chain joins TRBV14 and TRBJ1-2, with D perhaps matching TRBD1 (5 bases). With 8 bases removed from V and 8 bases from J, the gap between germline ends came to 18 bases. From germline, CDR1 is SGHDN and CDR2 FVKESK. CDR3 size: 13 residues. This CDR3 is CASHNAGEEGYTF. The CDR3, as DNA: TGTGCCAGCCACAACGCGGGGGAGGAGGGCTACACCTTC.

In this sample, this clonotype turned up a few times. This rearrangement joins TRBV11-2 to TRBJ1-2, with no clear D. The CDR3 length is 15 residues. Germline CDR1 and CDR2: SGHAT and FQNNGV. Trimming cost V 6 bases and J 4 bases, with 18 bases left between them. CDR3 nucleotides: TGTGCCAGCAGGTCTTTGCAGGAGATTCTCTATGGCTACACCTTC. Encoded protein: CASRSLQEILYGYTF.

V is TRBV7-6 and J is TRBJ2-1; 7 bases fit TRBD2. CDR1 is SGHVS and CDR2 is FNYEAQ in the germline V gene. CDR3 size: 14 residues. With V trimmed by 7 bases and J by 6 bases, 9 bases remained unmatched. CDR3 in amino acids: CASTTPGLVNEQFF. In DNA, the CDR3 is TGTGCCAGCACCACCCCCGGACTAGTCAATGAGCAGTTCTTC.

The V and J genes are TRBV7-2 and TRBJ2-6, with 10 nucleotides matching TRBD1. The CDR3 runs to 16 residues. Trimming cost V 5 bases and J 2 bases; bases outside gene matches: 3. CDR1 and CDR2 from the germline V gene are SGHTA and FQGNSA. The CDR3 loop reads CASSLTGGTGANVLTF. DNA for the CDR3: TGTGCCAGCAGCCTGACAGGGGGCACTGGGGCCAACGTCCTGACTTTC. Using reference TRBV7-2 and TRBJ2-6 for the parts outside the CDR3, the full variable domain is GAGVSQSPSNKVTEKGKDVELRCDPISGHTALYWYRQSLGQGLEFLIYFQGNSAPDKSGLPSDRFSAERTGGSVSTLTIQRTQQEDSAVYLCASSLTGGTGANVLTFGAGSRLTVL.

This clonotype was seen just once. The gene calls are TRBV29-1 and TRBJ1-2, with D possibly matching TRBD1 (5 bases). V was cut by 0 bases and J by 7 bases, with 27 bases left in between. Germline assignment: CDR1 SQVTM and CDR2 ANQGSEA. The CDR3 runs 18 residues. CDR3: CSVEDRGRLRDHWSGYTF. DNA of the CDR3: TGCAGCGTTGAAGATCGAGGTAGGCTCAGGGATCACTGGTCTGGCTACACCTTC.

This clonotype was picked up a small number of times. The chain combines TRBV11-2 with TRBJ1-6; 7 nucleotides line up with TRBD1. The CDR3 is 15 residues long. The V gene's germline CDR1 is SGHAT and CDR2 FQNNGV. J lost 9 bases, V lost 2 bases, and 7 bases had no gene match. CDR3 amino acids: CASSLNRDRLSPLHF. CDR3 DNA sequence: TGTGCCAGCAGCTTAAACCGGGACAGACTTTCACCCCTCCACTTT.

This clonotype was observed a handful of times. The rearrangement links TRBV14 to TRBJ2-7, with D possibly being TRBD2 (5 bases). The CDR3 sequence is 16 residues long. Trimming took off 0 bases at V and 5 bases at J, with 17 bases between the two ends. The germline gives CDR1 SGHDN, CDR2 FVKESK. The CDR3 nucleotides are TGTGCCAGCAGCCAAGATAACACTTGGAGCGGAGACGAGCAGTACTTC. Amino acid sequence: CASSQDNTWSGDEQYF.